These 31 T cell receptor beta chains came from one sample sequenced in a study of blood T cell repertoires in COVID-19. Produced via immunoSEQ multiplex PCR; TCRdb's table is partial and in-frame only. The sample shows about 170,000 clones, about four fifths of them seen only once. The sample taken for sequencing was peripheral blood. These TCRs come from a human donor with acute or convalescent COVID-19. The donor label of this sample is uncertain.

The chain employs TRBV4-1 and TRBJ2-7; D perhaps matches TRBD1 (6 bases). Germline CDR1 is MGHRA and CDR2 is YSYEKL. V lost 0 bases to trimming and J lost 7 bases, with 10 bases between them. The CDR3 sequence is 13 residues long. CDR3 loop: CASSQERGNEQYF. The CDR3 DNA is TGCGCCAGCAGCCAAGAGAGGGGGAATGAGCAGTACTTC.

The chain combines TRBV27 with TRBJ1-2, with TRBD1 matching 7 bases. V shed 5 bases and J 2 bases; nucleotides not matched to a gene: 8. The CDR3 consists of 15 residues. Germline CDR1 reads MNHEY; CDR2 reads SMNVEV (reference sequence). DNA of the CDR3: TGTGCCAGCAGTCCTCCAGGGGGGAGCAACTATGGCTACACCTTC. Residues: CASSPPGGSNYGYTF.

Here the CDR3 DNA reads TGTGCCAGCAGTAGGGGGCGTGGGGGAAACAATGAGCAGTTCTTC. As protein: CASSRGRGGNNEQFF. This chain joins TRBV28 and TRBJ2-1; 7 bases are a match to TRBD1. CDR1 is MDHEN, CDR2 SYDVKM, per germline. This CDR3 region has 15 residues. Unmatched junction bases numbered 9, after V lost 5 bases and J lost 5 bases.

The J gene is TRBJ2-1, the V gene TRBV19, with TRBD2 matching over 10 bases. Germline assignment: CDR1 LNHDA and CDR2 SQIVND (reference sequence). The CDR3 totals 15 residues. V lost 6 bases and J lost 2; bases outside the gene matches: 4. CDR3 sequence reads: CASSKSGGAYNEQFF. DNA for the CDR3: TGTGCCAGTAGCAAAAGCGGGGGGGCCTACAATGAGCAGTTCTTC.

CDR3 amino acids: CSYSHGMNTEAFF. CDR3 coding DNA: TGTTCTTACAGCCATGGAATGAACACTGAAGCTTTCTTT. The chain combines TRBV30 with TRBJ1-1; D gene unclear. CDR1 and CDR2 from the germline V gene are GTSNPN and SVGIG (reference sequence). The CDR3 is made up of 13 amino acids.

The chain combines TRBV3-1 (or the pseudogene TRBV3-2) with TRBJ1-2; unclear D gene. This CDR3 spans 13 amino acids. The germline gives CDR1 LGHDT, CDR2 YNNKEL (reference sequence). The ends were cut back, 4 bases at V and 6 bases at J, with 12 bases in the middle. This CDR3 reads CASSPSADDGYTF. In DNA, the CDR3 is TGTGCCAGCAGCCCTAGCGCGGACGATGGCTACACCTTC.

The genes are TRBV11-2 and TRBJ1-6; D is unclear. The CDR3 consists of 15 residues. The V gene lost 3 bases and the J gene lost 2 bases, with 8 bases spanning the gap. CDR1 and CDR2 from the germline V gene are SGHAT and FQNNGV. The CDR3 region is CASSLGDPYNSPLHF. The CDR3 coding sequence is TGTGCCAGCAGCTTGGGAGACCCCTATAATTCACCCCTCCACTTT.

J is TRBJ2-1 and V is TRBV9; 7 bases match TRBD2. The germline CDR1 and CDR2 sequences are SGDLS and YYNGEE. The CDR3 extends over 13 amino acids. V shed 0 bases, J shed 6 bases, and the junction held 0 bases outside the gene matches. The CDR3: CASSVGLANEQFF. The CDR3, as DNA: TGTGCCAGCAGCGTAGGACTAGCCAATGAGCAGTTCTTC.

The chain carries TRBV25-1 and TRBJ2-2; D perhaps matches TRBD1 (5 bases). The ends were cut back, 4 bases at V and 1 base at J, with 13 bases in the middle. The CDR3 covers 16 residues. The germline gives CDR1 MGHDK, CDR2 SYGVNS. CDR3 in amino acids: CASSAFVGLNTGELFF. CDR3 bases: TGTGCCAGCAGTGCCTTCGTGGGGCTGAACACCGGGGAGCTGTTTTTT. The full variable domain, rest sourced from reference TRBV25-1 and TRBJ2-2, is EADIYQTPRYLVIGTGKKITLECSQTMGHDKMYWYQQDPGMELHLIHYSYGVNSTEKGDLSSESTVSRIRTEHFPLTLESARPSHTSQYLCASSAFVGLNTGELFFGEGSRLTVL.

The chain carries TRBV5-8 and TRBJ2-3, with D possibly being TRBD1 (5 bases). CDR3 length: 15 amino acids. Germline CDR1 is SGHTS and CDR2 is YDEGEE. The V and J ends lost 2 bases and 6 bases respectively, with 16 bases between them. In DNA form, the CDR3 reads TGTGCCAGCAGCTTCCCCGTTGGGCCAGGGGATACGCAGTATTTT. This encodes CASSFPVGPGDTQYF. Full variable domain (rest looked up from reference TRBV5-8 and TRBJ2-3): EAGVTQSPTHLIKTRGQQATLRCSPISGHTSVYWYQQALGLGLQFLLWYDEGEERNRGNFPPRFSGRQFPNYSSELNVNALELEDSALYLCASSFPVGPGDTQYFGPGTRLTVL.

The chain couples TRBV18 to TRBJ1-1; D unresolved. This CDR3 has 13 residues. CDR1 and CDR2 (germline): KGHSH, LQKENI. The V and J ends lost 5 bases and 3 bases respectively, with 10 bases between them. CDR3 region: CASSTSRDTEAFF. The DNA of the CDR3 is TGTGCCAGCTCAACCTCGAGGGACACTGAAGCTTTCTTT. The full variable domain, with the rest looked up from reference TRBV18 and TRBJ1-1, is NAGVMQNPRHLVRRRGQEARLRCSPMKGHSHVYWYRQLPEEGLKFMVYLQKENIIDESGMPKERFSAEFPKEGPSILRIQQVVRGDSAAYFCASSTSRDTEAFFGQGTRLTVV.

The chain joins TRBV6-4 to TRBJ2-3; 8 nucleotides agree with TRBD2. V lost 0 bases and J lost 6; bases outside the gene matches: 14. This CDR3 is 18 amino acids long. Germline V CDR1 and CDR2: MRHNA, SNTAGT. The CDR3 reads CASSDSHLLAGGFDTQYF. DNA for the CDR3: TGTGCCAGCAGTGACTCCCACCTTCTGGCGGGAGGTTTCGATACGCAGTATTTT.

V usage is TRBV5-1 and J usage is TRBJ1-3; D remains unclear. The germline V and J ends were trimmed by 4 bases and 4 bases, with 12 bases remaining between them. Germline CDR1 is SGHRS and CDR2 is YFSETQ. This CDR3 is 14 amino acids long. CDR3 bases: TGCGCCAGCAGCGCCGGGTTCGCAGGAAACACCATATATTTT. It yields the protein CASSAGFAGNTIYF.

This clone was counted a single time. This chain connects TRBV19 to TRBJ2-5; 13 nucleotides line up with TRBD2. The length of the CDR3 is 15 residues. Trimming cost V 5 bases and J 5 bases; bases outside gene matches: 5. Germline CDR1 is LNHDA and CDR2 is SQIVND (reference sequence). CDR3 sequence reads: CASSLTSGGGETQYF. Written as DNA, the CDR3 is TGTGCCAGTAGTCTAACTAGCGGGGGGGGTGAGACCCAGTACTTC.

This clone was picked up one time. The chain carries TRBV7-9 and TRBJ1-1, with TRBD1 identical over 7 bases. The CDR3 has 13 amino acids. From germline, CDR1 is SEHNR and CDR2 FQNEAQ (reference sequence). V shed 3 bases and J 7 bases; nucleotides not matched to a gene: 5. The CDR3 DNA reads as TGTGCCAGCAGCTTCCGGGACAGATATGAAGCTTTCTTT. Its protein product is CASSFRDRYEAFF.

The V gene is TRBV5-1, the J gene TRBJ1-1; possible D gene TRBD1, 6 bases. This CDR3 comprises 14 residues. The germline V gene has CDR1 SGHRS and CDR2 YFSETQ. V was trimmed by 5 bases and J by 2 bases, leaving 13 bases between them. The DNA for the CDR3 is TGCGCCAGCAGAGGGGGGGCGAAAAACACTGAAGCTTTCTTT. Its protein product is CASRGGAKNTEAFF.

This clone was counted once. This rearrangement joins TRBV5-8 to TRBJ2-1; 8 positions agree with TRBD2. Per germline, CDR1 SGHTS and CDR2 YDEGEE. The CDR3 length is 16 residues. J was trimmed by 8 bases and V by 5 bases; bases with no gene match: 15. For the CDR3, the DNA is TGTGCCAGCAGTTCTGAGGGCCTAGCGGGTGTTGATGAGCAGTTCTTC. This translates into CASSSEGLAGVDEQFF.

The chain joins TRBV9 to TRBJ2-1; 7 bases align to TRBD2. V lost 0 bases to trimming and J lost 6 bases; unmatched junction nucleotides: 9. CDR3 length: 16 residues. Germline V gene lookup returns CDR1 SGDLS and CDR2 YYNGEE. DNA of the CDR3: TGTGCCAGCAGCGTAGCCCTAGCGGTTAGTGGCAATGAGCAGTTCTTC. The encoded protein is CASSVALAVSGNEQFF.

The CDR3 nucleotides are TGTGCCAGCAGCTTAGGGCCCAGCTCTGGAAACACCATATATTTT. It is translated as CASSLGPSSGNTIYF. This chain links TRBV7-2 with TRBJ1-3, with D uncertain. Germline CDR1 and CDR2: SGHTA and FQGNSA. The CDR3 has 15 amino acids. V was cut by 1 base and J by 0 bases, with 7 bases left in between.

This chain connects TRBV4-1 to TRBJ2-2; 8 nucleotides agree with TRBD1. Germline values: CDR1 MGHRA, CDR2 YSYEKL. V gave up 3 bases and J gave up 6 bases; unmatched junction bases: 9. The CDR3 loop spans 16 amino acids. The CDR3 DNA is TGCGCCAGCAGCCAGGGCAGGACAGGGTATCCCGGGGAGCTGTTTTTT. It is translated as CASSQGRTGYPGELFF.

A remark on this clone: Germline is not matched at one junction end, which may reflect a read error. This chain connects TRBV7-7 to TRBJ2-5; D is tentatively TRBD1 or TRBD2 (6 bases each). The CDR3 has 14 amino acids. Germline V CDR1 and CDR2: SSHAT, FNYEAQ (reference sequence). The CDR3 sequence is CASSLGGGRETQYF. The CDR3, as DNA: TGTGCTAGCAGCTTAGGGGGAGGAAGAGAGACCCAGTACTTC.

This chain links TRBV6-5 with TRBJ1-2; 9 nucleotides line up with TRBD1. Germline CDR1 reads MNHEY; CDR2 reads SVGAGI. The V gene end was trimmed by 6 bases and the J gene end by 2 bases; junction bases not matched to a gene: 4. The CDR3 contains 14 residues. The CDR3 spells CASRDRGGNYGYTF. The DNA of the CDR3 is TGTGCCAGCAGAGACAGGGGGGGCAACTATGGCTACACCTTC.

The chain employs TRBV5-1 and TRBJ1-1; possibly TRBD1 for D (6 bases). V lost 4 bases and J lost 0, with 16 bases in between. The CDR3 has 16 amino acids. CDR1 SGHRS and CDR2 YFSETQ come from the germline V gene. CDR3 amino acids: CASSPQSQGMNTEAFF. The CDR3 coding sequence is TGCGCCAGCAGCCCTCAATCCCAGGGGATGAACACTGAAGCTTTCTTT.

CDR3 in amino acids: CASSRIRGGYNEQFF. The CDR3 DNA sequence: TGTGCCAGCAGCCGCATTCGGGGGGGCTACAATGAGCAGTTCTTC. The V and J genes are TRBV11-2 and TRBJ2-1; TRBD2 matches at 8 bases. The CDR3 runs to 15 residues. V was clipped by 5 bases and J by 3 bases; unmatched bases: 6. The germline CDR1 and CDR2 sequences are SGHAT and FQNNGV.

The chain is built from TRBV6-5 and TRBJ2-1, with 13 nucleotides matching TRBD2. V gave up 6 bases and J gave up 2 bases; unmatched junction bases: 1. Germline-derived CDR1 and CDR2 are MNHEY and SVGAGI. The CDR3 sequence is 15 residues long. The CDR3: CASRGTSGTYNEQFF. Here the CDR3 DNA reads TGTGCCAGCAGGGGGACTAGCGGGACCTACAATGAGCAGTTCTTC.

In this sample, this clone turned up a few times. V gene TRBV6-5 combines with J gene TRBJ2-7, with 9 bases matching TRBD1. The trim removed 0 bases at V and 6 bases at J, leaving 9 bases unmatched. The V gene's germline CDR1 is MNHEY and CDR2 SVGAGI. The CDR3 is 16 amino acids. In DNA, the CDR3 is TGTGCCAGCAGTTACTCCAGCTGGACAGGGGAGGGCGAGCAGTACTTC. Its translation: CASSYSSWTGEGEQYF.

This sequence joins TRBV7-2 and TRBJ1-2; the D gene is possibly TRBD1 (5 bases). The CDR3 length is 13 residues. The germline gives CDR1 SGHTA, CDR2 FQGNSA. V lost 2 bases to trimming and J lost 8 bases, with 12 bases between them. CDR3 loop: CASSLSGVGGYTF. CDR3 DNA sequence: TGTGCCAGCAGCTTATCGGGGGTAGGAGGCTACACCTTC.

The J gene is TRBJ2-7, the V gene TRBV6-5; 12 bases align to TRBD1. Germline loops: CDR1 MNHEY, CDR2 SVGAGI. CDR3 length equals 14 residues. Trimming at V came to 6 bases and at J to 3 bases, leaving 3 bases not matched to a gene. The CDR3 DNA is TGTGCCAGCAGCGGGACAGGGGGCCTCTACGAGCAGTACTTC. This sequence encodes CASSGTGGLYEQYF.

This clone was found once. The chain employs TRBV28 and TRBJ2-1; TRBD2 might be the D (6 bases). Germline loops: CDR1 MDHEN, CDR2 SYDVKM. The ends were cut back, 3 bases at V and 10 bases at J, with 19 bases in the middle. The CDR3 contains 15 residues. CDR3 nucleotides: TGTGCCAGCAGTTTGGGGGGAGCCTTACAAGGGGAGCAGTTCTTC. Translation gives CASSLGGALQGEQFF.

V is TRBV30 and J is TRBJ2-1, with 10 bases aligning to TRBD1. The CDR3 runs 16 residues. With V trimmed by 0 bases and J by 4 bases, 6 bases remained unmatched. The germline CDR1 and CDR2 sequences are GTSNPN and SVGIG (reference sequence). CDR3 loop: CAWSVSRTGGYNEQFF. The CDR3 DNA reads as TGTGCCTGGAGTGTATCCCGGACAGGGGGGTACAATGAGCAGTTCTTC.

The genes are TRBV2 and TRBJ2-7, with D maybe TRBD1 (6 bases). Germline loops: CDR1 SNHLY, CDR2 FYNNEI. Trimming took off 4 bases at V and 5 bases at J, with 9 bases between the two ends. This CDR3 is 12 amino acids long. CDR3 amino acids: CASSGDTHEQYF. CDR3 bases: TGTGCCAGCAGTGGGGACACTCACGAGCAGTACTTC.